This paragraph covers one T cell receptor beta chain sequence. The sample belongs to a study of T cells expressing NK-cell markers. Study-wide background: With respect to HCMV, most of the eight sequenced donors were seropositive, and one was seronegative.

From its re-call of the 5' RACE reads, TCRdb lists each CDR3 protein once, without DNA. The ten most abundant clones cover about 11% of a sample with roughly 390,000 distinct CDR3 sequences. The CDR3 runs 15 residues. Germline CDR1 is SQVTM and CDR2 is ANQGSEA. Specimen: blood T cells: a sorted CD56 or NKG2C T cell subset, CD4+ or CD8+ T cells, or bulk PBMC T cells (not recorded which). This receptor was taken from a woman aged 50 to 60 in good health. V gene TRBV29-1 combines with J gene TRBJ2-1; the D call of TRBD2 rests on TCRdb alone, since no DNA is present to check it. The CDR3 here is CSAVGTSGSINEQFF.